This TCR beta chain stems from a study of T-cell memory formation after mild COVID-19. In the study overall: TCR clusters mostly belonged to single donors.

Each CDR3 protein is one row after TCRdb ran MiXCR on the 5' RACE reads. The data contain more than 350,000 distinct CDR3 sequences, 20% to 25% of them singletons. CDR1 and CDR2 from the germline V gene are DFQATT and SNEGSKA (reference sequence). V lost 0 bases to trimming and J lost 12 bases; unmatched junction nucleotides: 11. This CDR3 is built from 15 residues. The rearrangement joins TRBV20-1 to TRBJ2-4; TRBD1 matches 10 bases. This clonotype was obtained from an adult woman who had mild COVID-19 (a few samples of this study predate the infection). Cell type and time point are not known. The specimen was PBMCs or a T cell subset sorted from them (not recorded which). For the CDR3, the DNA is TGCAGTGCTAGAGATGGGACAGGGGAGTTTTGGGGTCAGTACTTC. Protein sequence: CSARDGTGEFWGQYF.